This TCR beta chain is drawn from a study of OX40 agonist ivuxolimab in advanced cancers. Deletions cut 1 base from V and 4 bases from J, with 11 bases between. The germline gives CDR1 SGHRS, CDR2 YFSETQ. The CDR3 covers 15 residues. Sequencing used immunoSEQ multiplex PCR; TCRdb keeps in-frame clones, though not all of them. The sample includes about 49,000 clones, approximately 81% seen only once; the top ten take around 21%. The sequencing used CD4+ or CD8+ T cells sorted from blood, collected in a trial of the OX40 agonist ivuxolimab. The sequence was collected from an adult with an advanced solid tumor such as melanoma, head and neck, liver or kidney cancer. The genes are TRBV5-1 and TRBJ2-2; weak D call: TRBD2 (6 bases). CDR3 sequence: CASSLFPEGTGELFF. DNA for the CDR3: TGCGCCAGCAGCTTGTTCCCGGAGGGCACCGGGGAGCTGTTTTTT.